The 18 T cell receptor beta chains listed next were all sequenced from one sample in a study of T cells in Graves' hyperthyroidism and ophthalmopathy. Template material for amplifying TCR beta CDR3 regions consisted of RNA transcripts. The HTBI primer set was used in a first-round RT-PCR of the TCR CDR3. TCRdb reprocessed the multiplex PCR reads with MiXCR, giving one entry per CDR3 protein. The sample yields under 350,000 distinct CDR3 sequences, approximately 15% seen once. Material: blood. These receptor sequences come from a woman aged 55-70 years with Graves' ophthalmopathy.

The CDR3: CASSQESGIFNSPLHF. The CDR3 region has the DNA TGCGCCAGCAGCCAAGAGTCCGGCATTTTTAATTCACCCCTCCACTTT. V usage is TRBV4-3 and J usage is TRBJ1-6, with unresolved D. The length of the CDR3 is 16 residues. Per the germline V gene, CDR1 is LGHNA and CDR2 is YSLEER. Trimming removed 0 bases at V and 6 bases at J, with 12 bases between.

Only a few counts were recorded for this clonotype. The chain is built from TRBV14 and TRBJ1-2, with a tentative D call TRBD1 (6 bases). Deletions cut 4 bases from V and 9 bases from J, with 18 bases between. Germline CDR1 SGHDN, CDR2 FVKESK. CDR3 length: 14 residues. The CDR3 loop reads CASSPPGTGGRYTF. The CDR3 nucleotides are TGTGCCAGCAGCCCGCCAGGGACGGGGGGGCGCTACACCTTC.

This clonotype was counted at least ten times. V is TRBV5-1 and J is TRBJ2-1; D call uncertain. Germline CDR1 is SGHRS and CDR2 is YFSETQ. This CDR3 is 16 amino acids long. With 1 base removed from V and 1 base from J, the gap between germline ends came to 12 bases. CDR3 DNA: TGCGCCAGCAGCTTGTCAGGTTCATCTTCCTACAATGAGCAGTTCTTC. This sequence encodes CASSLSGSSSYNEQFF.

This clonotype appeared many times. The J gene is TRBJ2-3, the V gene TRBV13, with D perhaps TRBD1 (6 bases). CDR1 is PRHDT and CDR2 is FYEKMQ in the germline V gene (reference sequence). This CDR3 is 14 amino acids long. Trimming pared 3 bases from V and 5 bases from J, leaving 12 bases between. CDR3 amino acids: CASSLGDTRDTQYF. The CDR3, as DNA: TGTGCCAGCAGCTTGGGGGACACCCGAGATACGCAGTATTTT.

This clonotype was seen a handful of times. The gene calls are TRBV29-1 and TRBJ2-5, with D unclear. Trimming stripped 3 bases from V and 2 bases from J, with 10 bases between. The V gene's germline CDR1 is SQVTM and CDR2 ANQGSEA. The CDR3 consists of 13 residues. The DNA of the CDR3 is TGCAGCGTTGAGCCGGCAGCGCAAGAGACCCAGTACTTC. Its protein product is CSVEPAAQETQYF.

This clonotype was seen only a few times. The genes are TRBV19 and TRBJ1-5; TRBD1 aligns across 11 bases. CDR1 and CDR2 from the germline V gene are LNHDA and SQIVND (reference sequence). The CDR3 is 16 residues long. After removal of 5 bases from V and 4 bases from J, the junction contained 7 bases not matched to a gene. The CDR3 loop reads CASSGGQGAGNQPQHF. In DNA form, the CDR3 reads TGTGCCAGTAGTGGAGGACAGGGGGCGGGTAATCAGCCCCAGCATTTT.

In its sample, this clonotype was seen many times. The gene calls are TRBV4-3 and TRBJ2-7, with 11 positions matching TRBD1. Per the germline V gene, CDR1 is LGHNA and CDR2 is YSLEER. Trimming cost V 1 base and J 4 bases; bases outside gene matches: 3. The CDR3 is 15 amino acids. CDR3: CASSQVGTGGYEQYF. In DNA form, the CDR3 reads TGCGCCAGCAGCCAAGTGGGGACAGGGGGGTACGAGCAGTACTTC.

The rearrangement joins TRBV25-1 to TRBJ2-7, with D hard to call. Germline values: CDR1 MGHDK, CDR2 SYGVNS. There are 14 residues in the CDR3. V was clipped by 5 bases and J by 0 bases, with 11 bases between them. The CDR3 loop reads CASSRHGSSYEQYF. The DNA for the CDR3 is TGTGCCAGCAGTAGGCACGGAAGCTCCTACGAGCAGTACTTC.

This clonotype has ten or more counts. The V and J genes are TRBV5-1 and TRBJ1-1, with D unresolved. The V gene lost 2 bases and the J gene lost 0 bases, with 14 bases spanning the gap. The germline V gene encodes CDR1 SGHRS and CDR2 YFSETQ. The CDR3 has 16 amino acids. CDR3 region: CASSLTQTHLNTEAFF. The DNA of the CDR3 is TGCGCCAGCAGCTTAACCCAGACACATTTGAACACTGAAGCTTTCTTT.

This clonotype was seen just once. CDR3 sequence reads: CASSQAWTGTGELFF. The CDR3 coding sequence is TGTGCCAGCAGCCAGGCTTGGACAGGGACCGGGGAGCTGTTTTTT. The chain combines TRBV3-2 with TRBJ2-2; the DNA was not compared with TRBD1, the D call given in the table. TRBV3-2 is given as a pseudogene. The CDR3 length is 15 residues.

The chain has TRBV28 and TRBJ2-7; D call uncertain. Trimming removed 4 bases at V and 3 bases at J, with 10 bases between. This CDR3 has 13 amino acids. In germline, CDR1 is MDHEN, CDR2 SYDVKM. CDR3 DNA sequence: TGTGCCAGCAGTTACGGGCAGAACTACGAGCAGTACTTC. Protein sequence: CASSYGQNYEQYF.

The rearrangement uses TRBV20-1 and TRBJ2-3; D gene ambiguous. V lost 6 bases and J lost 4, with 17 bases in between. Germline V gives CDR1 DFQATT, CDR2 SNEGSKA (reference sequence). The CDR3 is made up of 14 amino acids. CDR3 residues: CSAEHTVISDTQYF. The CDR3, as DNA: TGCAGTGCCGAGCACACAGTAATTTCAGATACGCAGTATTTT.

This clonotype was seen many times. The chain has TRBV2 and TRBJ1-1; no firm D call. Trimming cost V 7 bases and J 6 bases, with 18 bases left between them. The CDR3 totals 14 residues. Germline-derived CDR1 and CDR2 are SNHLY and FYNNEI. The CDR3 coding sequence is TGTGCCAGCATCACTTTGGCGGTTCAGTCTGAAGCTTTCTTT. This translates into CASITLAVQSEAFF.

This clonotype showed up many times. The chain uses TRBV11-3 and TRBJ2-5; D may match TRBD1 or TRBD2 (5 bases each). Germline CDR1 and CDR2: SGHNT and YENEEA. This CDR3 is 14 amino acids long. The germline V and J ends were trimmed by 1 base and 4 bases, with 10 bases remaining between them. The CDR3 is CASSLGPGTETQYF. The CDR3 DNA sequence: TGTGCCAGCAGCTTAGGGCCCGGGACAGAGACCCAGTACTTC.

The chain links TRBV11-2 to TRBJ2-3; D might be TRBD2 (5 bases). The CDR3 sequence is 15 residues long. Between the trimmed V and J ends, which lost 8 bases and 3 bases, there was a span of 18 bases. Germline CDR1 SGHAT, CDR2 FQNNGV. This CDR3 reads CASGSPGWLTDTQYF. The CDR3 DNA is TGTGCCAGCGGGTCCCCGGGGTGGCTGACAGATACGCAGTATTTT. Filled out from reference TRBV11-2 and TRBJ2-3, the complete variable domain reads EAGVAQSPRYKIIEKRQSVAFWCNPISGHATLYWYQQILGQGPKLLIQFQNNGVVDDSQLPKDRFSAERLKGVDSTLKIQPAKLEDSAVYLCASGSPGWLTDTQYFGPGTRLTVL.

This clonotype was counted many times. The chain combines TRBV4-1 with TRBJ2-3; no clear D. This CDR3 comprises 17 residues. V was clipped by 0 bases and J by 2 bases, with 15 bases between them. Germline loops: CDR1 MGHRA, CDR2 YSYEKL. The DNA for the CDR3 is TGCGCCAGCAGCCAAGATGGCCTCCCGGCGTTCACAGATACGCAGTATTTT. Translation: CASSQDGLPAFTDTQYF.

The chain recombines TRBV7-9 with TRBJ2-2, with 8 bases fitting TRBD1. The CDR3 is 17 residues long. Trimming removed 6 bases from V and 6 bases from J; junction bases left unmatched: 15. Looked up from germline, CDR1 is SEHNR and CDR2 is FQNEAQ (reference sequence). The CDR3 bases are TGTGCCAGCAGGGTTAACATTGGGACAGGCGGCGCCGGGGAGCTGTTTTTT. Translating it yields CASRVNIGTGGAGELFF.

This chain links TRBV19 with TRBJ2-2, with D tentatively TRBD1 (6 bases). Trimming cost V 7 bases and J 4 bases, with 7 bases left between them. CDR3 length: 12 amino acids. Germline CDR1 reads LNHDA; CDR2 reads SQIVND (reference sequence). This CDR3 is CASKDSTGELFF. CDR3 sequence (DNA): TGTGCCAGTAAGGACAGCACCGGGGAGCTGTTTTTT. Complete variable domain (other parts from reference TRBV19 and TRBJ2-2): DGGITQSPKYLFRKEGQNVTLSCEQNLNHDAMYWYRQDPGQGLRLIYYSQIVNDFQKGDIAEGYSVSREKKESFPLTVTSAQKNPTAFYLCASKDSTGELFFGEGSRLTVL.